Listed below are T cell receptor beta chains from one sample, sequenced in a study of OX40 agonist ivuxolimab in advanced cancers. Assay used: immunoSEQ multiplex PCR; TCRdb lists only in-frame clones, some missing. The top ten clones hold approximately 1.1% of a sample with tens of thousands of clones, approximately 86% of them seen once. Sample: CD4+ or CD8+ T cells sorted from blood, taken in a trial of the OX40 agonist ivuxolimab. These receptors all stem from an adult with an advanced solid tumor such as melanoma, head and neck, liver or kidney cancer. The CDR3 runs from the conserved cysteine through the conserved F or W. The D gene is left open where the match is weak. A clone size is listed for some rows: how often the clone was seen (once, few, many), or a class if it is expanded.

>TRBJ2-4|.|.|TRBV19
TGTGCCAGTAGTATTGGGGGGATAGCCGCCAGAAACATTCAGTACTTC
CASSIGGIAARNIQYF
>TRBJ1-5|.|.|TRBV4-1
TGCGCCAGCAGCCAAGAGGACTTTAGCAATCAGCCCCAGCATTTT
CASSQEDFSNQPQHF
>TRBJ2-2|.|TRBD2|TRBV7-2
TGTGCCAGCAGAACCGGGACTAGGGACACCGGGGAGCTGTTTTTT
CASRTGTRDTGELFF
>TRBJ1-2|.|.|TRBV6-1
TGTGCCAGCAGTGAAAGGGACTATGGCTACACCTTC
CASSERDYGYTF
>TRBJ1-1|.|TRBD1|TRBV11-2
TGTGCCAGCAGCTCAACAGGGGTGAACACTGAAGCTTTCTTT
CASSSTGVNTEAFF
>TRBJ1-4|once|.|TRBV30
TGTGCCTGGAGTATGGGGATTAATGAAAAACTGTTTTTT
CAWSMGINEKLFF
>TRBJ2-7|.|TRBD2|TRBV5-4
TGTGCCAGCAGCTTGGGTTACCGGGAGGACAACGAGCAGTACTTC
CASSLGYREDNEQYF
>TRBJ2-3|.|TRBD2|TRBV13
TGTGCCAGCAGCTTTCGGGTACTAGCGGGGACAGATACGCAGTATTTT
CASSFRVLAGTDTQYF
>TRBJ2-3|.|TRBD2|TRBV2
TGTGCCAGCAGTGTGGAGCGGGAGGGGAATACGCAGTATTTT
CASSVEREGNTQYF
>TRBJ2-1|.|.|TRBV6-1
TGTGCCAGCACCACGGGGAGCTCCTACAATGAGCAGTTCTTC
CASTTGSSYNEQFF
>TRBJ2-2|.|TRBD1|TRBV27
TGTGCCAGCAGTTTATGGCCTCCGGGACAGCACACCGGGGAGCTGTTTTTT
CASSLWPPGQHTGELFF
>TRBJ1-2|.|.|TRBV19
TGTGCCAGTACCGATACCTGGACATTATACACCTTC
CASTDTWTLYTF
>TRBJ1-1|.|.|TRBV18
TGTGCCAGCTCACCACGGGATCAGGGGCACACTGAAGCTTTCTTT
CASSPRDQGHTEAFF
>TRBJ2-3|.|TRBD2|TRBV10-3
TGTGCCATCAGTGGTGTAGCGGGACCCCCCGATACGCAGTATTTT
CAISGVAGPPDTQYF
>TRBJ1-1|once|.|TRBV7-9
TGTGCCAGCAGCTCCACGCAGAACACTGAAGCTTTCTTT
CASSSTQNTEAFF
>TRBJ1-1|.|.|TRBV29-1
TGCAGCGTTGAAGGACAGGCTGAAGCTTTCTTT
CSVEGQAEAFF
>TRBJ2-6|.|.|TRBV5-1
TGCGCCAGCAGTCTGGTATCTGGGGCCAACGTCCTGACTTTC
CASSLVSGANVLTF
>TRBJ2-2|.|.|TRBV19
TGTGCCAGTAGGGAGGGCGGGAACACCGGGGAGCTGTTTTTT
CASREGGNTGELFF
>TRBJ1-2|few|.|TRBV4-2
TGTGCCAGCAGCCAAGGCCAACCCGGGGGCGTCTATGGCTACACCTTC
CASSQGQPGGVYGYTF
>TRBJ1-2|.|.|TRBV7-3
TGTGCCAGCAGCCCCTTTGGACGGACGAACTATGGCTACACCTTC
CASSPFGRTNYGYTF
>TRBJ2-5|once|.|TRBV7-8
TGTGCCAGCAGCCGGTTACAAGAGACCCAGTACTTC
CASSRLQETQYF
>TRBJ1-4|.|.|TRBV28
TGTGCCAGCAAGGTGTCCATTAGCGAAAAACTGTTTTTT
CASKVSISEKLFF
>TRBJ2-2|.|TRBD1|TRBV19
TGTGCCAGTAGTACCCGGGACAGGGTCCCCAACACCGGGGAGCTGTTTTTT
CASSTRDRVPNTGELFF
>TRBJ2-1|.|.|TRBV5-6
TGTGCCAGCAGCTTGGGGGAATTACGGTGGAATGAGCAGTTCTTC
CASSLGELRWNEQFF
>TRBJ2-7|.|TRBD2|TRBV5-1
TGCGCCAGCAGCTTGGAGCCGGGACTAGCTCACGAGCAGTACTTC
CASSLEPGLAHEQYF
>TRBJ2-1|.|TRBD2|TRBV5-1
TGCGCCAGCAGCTTGGAACTAGCGGGAGTAAATGAGCAGTTCTTC
CASSLELAGVNEQFF
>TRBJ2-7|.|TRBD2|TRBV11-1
TGTGCCAGCAGCCGGACTAGCGGGTACTCCTACGAGCAGTACTTC
CASSRTSGYSYEQYF
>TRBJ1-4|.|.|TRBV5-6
TGTGCCAGCAGCATCCGGCAGGAAAAACTGTTTTTT
CASSIRQEKLFF
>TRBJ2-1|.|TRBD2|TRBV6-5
TGTGCCAGCAGTCCTAGCGGACCCTACAATGAGCAGTTCTTC
CASSPSGPYNEQFF
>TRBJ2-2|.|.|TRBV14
TGTGCCAGCAGCCAGAACGCGAACACCGGGGAGCTGTTTTTT
CASSQNANTGELFF
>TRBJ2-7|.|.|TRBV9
TGTGCCAGCAGTACAGGCCCCCAGTATCGGGAGCAGTACTTC
CASSTGPQYREQYF
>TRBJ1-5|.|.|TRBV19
TGTGCCAGTAGTACATTAGACGGGACACGCAATCAGCCCCAGCATTTT
CASSTLDGTRNQPQHF
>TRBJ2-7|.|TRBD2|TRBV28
TGTGCCAGCAGTTTATGGACGGGAGGGCCGAACTACGAGCAGTACTTC
CASSLWTGGPNYEQYF
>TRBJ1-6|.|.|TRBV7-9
TGTGCCAGCAGCTTAGCGTGGCAGGCGGGTTCACCCCTCCACTTT
CASSLAWQAGSPLHF
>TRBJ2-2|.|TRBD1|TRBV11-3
TGTGCCAGCAGCTTAGATAAGATAGGGGGCGGCACCGGGGAGCTGTTTTTT
CASSLDKIGGGTGELFF
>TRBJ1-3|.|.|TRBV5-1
TGCGCCAGCAGCCTCGGGACTTCCGGAAACACCATATATTTT
CASSLGTSGNTIYF
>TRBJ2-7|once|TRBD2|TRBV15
TGTGCCACCAGCAGAGCCGGGACTAGCGTCTCCTACGAGCAGTACTTC
CATSRAGTSVSYEQYF
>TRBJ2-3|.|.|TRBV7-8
TGTGCCAGCAGCCCGGGGGCTTCCACAGATACGCAGTATTTT
CASSPGASTDTQYF
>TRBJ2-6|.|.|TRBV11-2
TGTGCCAGCAGCACCGGCCGGCGGGCTGGGGCCAACGTCCTGACTTTC
CASSTGRRAGANVLTF
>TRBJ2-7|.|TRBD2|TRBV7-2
TGTGCCAGCAGCTCCGGACTAGCGGGTGTCTTCAAGTACTACGAGCAGTACTTC
CASSSGLAGVFKYYEQYF
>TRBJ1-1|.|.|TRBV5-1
TGCGCCAGCAGCTTGGACAGGGAACAAGCTTTCTTT
CASSLDREQAFF
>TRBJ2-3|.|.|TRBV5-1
TGCGCCAGCAGCTTAGGGGCCCACGGCACAGATACGCAGTATTTT
CASSLGAHGTDTQYF
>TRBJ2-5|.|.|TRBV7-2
TGTGCCAGCAGCTTATTAGGGGCCCAAGAGACCCAGTACTTC
CASSLLGAQETQYF
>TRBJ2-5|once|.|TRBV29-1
TGCAGCGTTGTGCCCGAGTATGGGACCCAGTACTTC
CSVVPEYGTQYF
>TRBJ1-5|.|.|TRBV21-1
TGTGCCAGCAGCAAAGGGCGACAGGACAATAGCAATCAGCCCCAGCATTTT
CASSKGRQDNSNQPQHF
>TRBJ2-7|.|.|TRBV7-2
TGTGCCAGCAGCTTAGACGGGACCTCGTCTTACGAGCAGTACTTC
CASSLDGTSSYEQYF
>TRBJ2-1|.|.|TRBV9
TGTGCCAGCGGTCAACCGAGCTCCTACAATGAGCAGTTCTTC
CASGQPSSYNEQFF